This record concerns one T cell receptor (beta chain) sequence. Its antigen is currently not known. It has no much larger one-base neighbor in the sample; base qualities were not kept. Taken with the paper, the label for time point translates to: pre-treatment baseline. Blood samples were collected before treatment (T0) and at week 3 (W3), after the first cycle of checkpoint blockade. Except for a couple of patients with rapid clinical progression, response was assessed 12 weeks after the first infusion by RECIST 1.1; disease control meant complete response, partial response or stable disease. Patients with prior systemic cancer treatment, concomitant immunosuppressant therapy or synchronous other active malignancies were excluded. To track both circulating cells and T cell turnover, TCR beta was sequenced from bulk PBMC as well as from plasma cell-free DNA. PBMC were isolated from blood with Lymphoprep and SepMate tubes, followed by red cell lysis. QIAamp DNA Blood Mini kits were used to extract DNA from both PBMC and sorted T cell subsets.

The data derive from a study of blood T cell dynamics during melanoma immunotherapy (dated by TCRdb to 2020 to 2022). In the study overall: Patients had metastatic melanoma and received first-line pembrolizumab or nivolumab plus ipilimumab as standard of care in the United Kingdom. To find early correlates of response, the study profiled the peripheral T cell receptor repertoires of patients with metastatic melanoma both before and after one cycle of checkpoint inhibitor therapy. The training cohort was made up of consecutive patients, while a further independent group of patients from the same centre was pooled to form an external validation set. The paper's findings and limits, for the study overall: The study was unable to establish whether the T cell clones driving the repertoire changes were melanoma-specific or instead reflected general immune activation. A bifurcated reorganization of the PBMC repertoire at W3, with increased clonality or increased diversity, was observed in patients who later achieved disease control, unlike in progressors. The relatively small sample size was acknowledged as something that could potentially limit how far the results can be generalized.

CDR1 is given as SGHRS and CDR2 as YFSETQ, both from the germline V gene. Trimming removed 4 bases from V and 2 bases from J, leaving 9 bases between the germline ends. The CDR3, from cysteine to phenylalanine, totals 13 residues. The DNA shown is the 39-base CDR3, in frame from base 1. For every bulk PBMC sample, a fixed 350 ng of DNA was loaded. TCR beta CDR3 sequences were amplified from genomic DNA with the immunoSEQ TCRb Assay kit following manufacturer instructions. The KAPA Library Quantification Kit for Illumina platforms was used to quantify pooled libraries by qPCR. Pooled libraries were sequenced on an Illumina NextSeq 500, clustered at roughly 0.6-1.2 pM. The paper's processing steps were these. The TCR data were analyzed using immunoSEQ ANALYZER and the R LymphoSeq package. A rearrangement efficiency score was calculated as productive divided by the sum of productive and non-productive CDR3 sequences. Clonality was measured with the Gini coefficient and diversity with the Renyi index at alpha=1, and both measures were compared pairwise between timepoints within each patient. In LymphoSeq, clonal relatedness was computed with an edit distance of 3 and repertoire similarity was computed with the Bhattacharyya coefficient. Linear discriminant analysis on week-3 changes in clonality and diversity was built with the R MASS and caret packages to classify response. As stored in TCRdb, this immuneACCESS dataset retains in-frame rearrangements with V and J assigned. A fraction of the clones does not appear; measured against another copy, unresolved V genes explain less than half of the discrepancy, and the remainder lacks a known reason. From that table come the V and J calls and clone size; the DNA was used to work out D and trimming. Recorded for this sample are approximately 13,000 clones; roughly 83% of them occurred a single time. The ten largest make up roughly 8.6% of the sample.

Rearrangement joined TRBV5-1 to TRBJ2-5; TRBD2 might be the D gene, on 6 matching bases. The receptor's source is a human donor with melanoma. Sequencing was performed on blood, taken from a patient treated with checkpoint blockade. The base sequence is TGCGCCAGCAGCATCGGGAGTCAAGAGACCCAGTACTTC. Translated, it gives CASSIGSQETQYF. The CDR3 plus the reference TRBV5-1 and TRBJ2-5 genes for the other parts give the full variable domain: KAGVTQTPRYLIKTRGQQVTLSCSPISGHRSVSWYQQTPGQGLQFLFEYFSETQRNKGNFPGRFSGRQFSNSRSEMNVSTLELGDSALYLCASSIGSQETQYFGPGTRLLVL.